The entry below describes one T cell receptor beta chain. Its antigen is not identified. These data come from a study of PD-L1 blockade in urothelial cancer. The wider study: Blood was evaluated 3 weeks (second dose) and 6 weeks after therapy began. The median T cell count in blood samples was 110,000 to 150,000.

Sequencing used immunoSEQ multiplex PCR; TCRdb keeps in-frame clones, though not all of them. The sample contains about 44,000 clones, about 90% of which appear only once. Overall study findings and caveats: Better survival was forecast by a pretreatment blood TCR clonality below the median.

Regarding time point: peripheral blood 6 weeks after treatment start. CDR3 length: 17 amino acids. J lost 4 bases, V lost 2 bases, and 9 bases had no gene match. Germline lookup yields CDR1 SGHRS and CDR2 YFSETQ. The sequences come from PBMCs, collected around atezolizumab (anti-PD-L1) treatment. The receptor was isolated from a man between 65 and 85 years old with urothelial cancer. The J gene is TRBJ2-1, the V gene TRBV5-1; the match to TRBD2 covers 10 bases. The CDR3 protein is CASSFGLAALPYNEQFF. In DNA form, the CDR3 reads TGCGCCAGCAGCTTCGGACTAGCGGCCCTTCCGTACAATGAGCAGTTCTTC.